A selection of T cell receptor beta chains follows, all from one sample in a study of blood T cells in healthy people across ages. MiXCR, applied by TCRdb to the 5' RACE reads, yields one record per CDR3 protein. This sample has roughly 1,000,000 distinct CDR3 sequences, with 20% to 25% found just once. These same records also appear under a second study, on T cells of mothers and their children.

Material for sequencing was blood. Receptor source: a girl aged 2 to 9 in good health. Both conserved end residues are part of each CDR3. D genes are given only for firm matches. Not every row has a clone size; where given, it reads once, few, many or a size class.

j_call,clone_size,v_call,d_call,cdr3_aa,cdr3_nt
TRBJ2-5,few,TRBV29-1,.,CSVARDETQYF,TGCAGCGTCGCCAGGGACGAGACCCAGTACTTC
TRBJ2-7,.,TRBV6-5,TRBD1,CASRSGTGANEQYF,TGTGCCAGCAGATCCGGGACAGGGGCAAACGAGCAGTACTTC
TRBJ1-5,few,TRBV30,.,CAWFSQGTSNQPQHF,TGTGCCTGGTTCTCTCAGGGTACGAGCAATCAGCCCCAGCATTTT
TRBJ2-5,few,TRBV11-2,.,CASSLRGAGGQETQYF,TGTGCCAGCAGCTTAAGGGGGGCCGGGGGACAAGAGACCCAGTACTTC
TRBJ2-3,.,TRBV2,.,CASTGDWSDTQYF,TGTGCCAGCACGGGGGATTGGTCGGATACGCAGTATTTT
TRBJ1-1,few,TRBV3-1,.,CASSQGVEAFF,TGTGCCAGCAGCCAGGGTGTTGAAGCTTTCTTT
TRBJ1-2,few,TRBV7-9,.,CASSLLLDSIYGYTF,TGTGCCAGCAGCTTACTTTTGGACAGCATCTATGGCTACACCTTC
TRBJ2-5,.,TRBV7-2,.,CASSLAPGAETQYF,TGTGCCAGCAGCTTGGCCCCAGGAGCGGAGACCCAGTACTTC
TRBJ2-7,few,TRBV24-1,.,CATSDRGAEQYF,TGTGCCACCAGTGATCGGGGCGCCGAGCAGTACTTC
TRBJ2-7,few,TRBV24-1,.,CATSDGTDYEQYF,TGTGCCACCAGTGATGGGACTGACTACGAGCAGTACTTC
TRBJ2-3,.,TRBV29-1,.,CSVPPGLFTDTQYF,TGCAGCGTTCCCCCGGGACTCTTCACAGATACGCAGTATTTT
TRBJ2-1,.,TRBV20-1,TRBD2,CSVPSGRNSYNEQFF,TGCAGTGTTCCTAGCGGGAGAAACTCCTACAATGAGCAGTTCTTC
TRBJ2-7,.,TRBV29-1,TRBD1,CSVGTGSSYEQYF,TGCAGCGTAGGGACAGGGAGCTCCTACGAGCAGTACTTC
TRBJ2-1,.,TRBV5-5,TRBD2,CASSLVDASGGINEQFF,TGTGCCAGCAGCTTGGTTGATGCCAGCGGGGGGATCAATGAGCAGTTCTTC
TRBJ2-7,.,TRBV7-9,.,CASSLGWALEQYF,TGTGCCAGCAGCTTGGGCTGGGCCCTGGAGCAGTACTTC
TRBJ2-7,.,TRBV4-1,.,CASSQLDSGTYEQYF,TGCGCCAGCAGCCAACTTGATAGCGGTACCTACGAGCAGTACTTC
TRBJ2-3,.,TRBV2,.,CASSGTSYDTQYF,TGTGCCAGCAGCGGCACTAGCTACGATACGCAGTATTTT
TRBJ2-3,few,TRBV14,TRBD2,CASSQDLLAATDTQYF,TGTGCCAGCAGCCAAGATTTACTAGCGGCCACAGATACGCAGTATTTT
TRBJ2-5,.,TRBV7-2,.,CASSDASVGKKQYF,TGTGCCAGCAGCGATGCTAGCGTTGGAAAAAAGCAGTACTTC
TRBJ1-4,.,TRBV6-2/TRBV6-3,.,CASSPQEFEKLFF,TGTGCCAGCAGTCCGCAGGAATTTGAAAAACTGTTTTTT
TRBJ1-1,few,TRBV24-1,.,CATKGPGGWGTEAFF,TGTGCCACCAAAGGGCCCGGGGGCTGGGGCACTGAAGCTTTCTTT
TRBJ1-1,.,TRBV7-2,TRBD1,CASSFGVTGRETEAFF,TGTGCCAGCAGCTTCGGCGTGACAGGGAGGGAAACTGAAGCTTTCTTT
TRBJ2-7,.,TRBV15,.,CATSRGGGVTYEQYF,TGTGCCACCAGCAGAGGTGGCGGGGTTACCTACGAGCAGTACTTC
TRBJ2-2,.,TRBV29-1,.,CSVGSLYTGELFF,TGCAGCGTTGGATCGTTGTACACCGGGGAGCTGTTTTTT
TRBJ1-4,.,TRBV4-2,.,CASSQGTPPGEKLFF,TGTGCCAGCAGCCAAGGGACCCCCCCGGGAGAAAAACTGTTTTTT
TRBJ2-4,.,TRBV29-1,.,CSVDGGTLAKNIQYF,TGCAGCGTTGACGGGGGAACCTTAGCCAAAAACATTCAGTACTTC
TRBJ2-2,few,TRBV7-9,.,CASSLPPGPTGELFF,TGTGCCAGCAGCTTACCCCCGGGCCCCACCGGGGAGCTGTTTTTT
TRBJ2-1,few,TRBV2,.,CASTAGGEPEQFF,TGCGCCAGCACCGCCGGTGGAGAGCCTGAGCAGTTCTTC
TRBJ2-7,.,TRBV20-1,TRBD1,CSGGRDRLTNEQYF,TGCAGTGGAGGCCGGGACAGGTTGACCAACGAGCAGTACTTC
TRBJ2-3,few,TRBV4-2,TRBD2,CASSLPLGTTSTDTQYF,TGTGCCAGCAGCCTTCCTTTAGGGACTACCAGCACAGATACGCAGTATTTT
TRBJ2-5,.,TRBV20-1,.,CSATRTEGETQYF,TGCAGTGCTACCCGGACGGAAGGAGAGACCCAGTACTTC
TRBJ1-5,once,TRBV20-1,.,CSASAPGGGNQPQHF,TGCAGTGCTAGTGCCCCTGGGGGAGGCAATCAGCCCCAGCATTTT
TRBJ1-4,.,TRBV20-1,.,CSASASGARKEKLFF,TGCAGTGCTAGCGCCTCGGGGGCGAGGAAAGAAAAACTGTTTTTT
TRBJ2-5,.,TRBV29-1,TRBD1,CSVGGWAGGSGETQYF,TGCAGCGTTGGCGGTTGGGCAGGGGGCAGCGGAGAGACCCAGTACTTC
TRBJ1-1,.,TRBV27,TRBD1,CASSSGQYTEAFF,TGTGCCAGCAGTTCGGGACAGTACACTGAAGCTTTCTTT